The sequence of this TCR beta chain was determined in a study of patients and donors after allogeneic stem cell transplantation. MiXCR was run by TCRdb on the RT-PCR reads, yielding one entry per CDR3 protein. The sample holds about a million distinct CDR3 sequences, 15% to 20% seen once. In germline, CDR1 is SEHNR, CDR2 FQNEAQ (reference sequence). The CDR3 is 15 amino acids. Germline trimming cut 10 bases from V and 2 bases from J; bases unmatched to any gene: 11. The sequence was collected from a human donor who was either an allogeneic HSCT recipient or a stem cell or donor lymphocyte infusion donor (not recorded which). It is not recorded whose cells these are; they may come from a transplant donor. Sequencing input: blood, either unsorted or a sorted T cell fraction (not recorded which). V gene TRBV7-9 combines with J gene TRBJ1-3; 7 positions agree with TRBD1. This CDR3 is CATQAVQGTGNTIYF. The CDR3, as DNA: TGTGCCACCCAGGCCGTACAGGGGACTGGAAACACCATATATTTT.